A selection of T cell receptor beta chains follows, all from one sample in a study of blood T cell repertoires in COVID-19. Some clones are missing from TCRdb's copy, which holds only in-frame ones; the method was immunoSEQ multiplex PCR. The sample lists around 64,000 clones; under 80% were seen once. Sample: PBMCs or T cells enriched from blood (not recorded which). These receptors originate from an older woman who had been exposed to COVID-19. CDR3s include the opening cysteine and the closing phenylalanine or tryptophan. A D gene is named only where the DNA matches it firmly. Clone size is not always given. Where it is, it says once, few, many or a class for expanded clones.

D gene	V gene	J gene	clone size	CDR3 DNA	CDR3 protein
-	TRBV28	TRBJ1-3	-	TGTGCCAGCAGTTTCGGAGGACGAGGAAACACCATATATTTT	CASSFGGRGNTIYF
TRBD2	TRBV19	TRBJ2-1	-	TGTGCCAGTAGTATAGGACTAGCGGGAAATAAGTACAATGAGCAGTTCTTC	CASSIGLAGNKYNEQFF
TRBD2	TRBV30	TRBJ2-5	-	TGTGCCTGGGACCCCGGGACTAAATTACAAGAGACCCAGTACTTC	CAWDPGTKLQETQYF
-	TRBV9	TRBJ2-7	-	TGTGCCAGCAGCGTTAACTTGGGGCTTCCCAACGAGCAGTACTTC	CASSVNLGLPNEQYF
TRBD2	TRBV28	TRBJ2-7	medium-sized	TGTGCCAGCAGTACTAGCGGGGGGGCGAGGGAGCAGTACTTC	CASSTSGGAREQYF
TRBD2	TRBV7-9	TRBJ2-7	once	TGTGCCAGCAGCCCTATGACTAGCGGGAGCTCCTACGAGCAGTACTTC	CASSPMTSGSSYEQYF
TRBD1	TRBV19	TRBJ1-1	-	TGTGCCAGTAGTCAACAGGGGGCGAACACTGAAGCTTTCTTT	CASSQQGANTEAFF
TRBD2	TRBV7-6	TRBJ2-3	once	TGTGCCAGCAGCTTAGATAGCGGGGGCACAGATACGCAGTATTTT	CASSLDSGGTDTQYF
TRBD1	TRBV5-5	TRBJ1-2	-	TGTGCCAGCAGCTTGGATACAGGGGACTATGGCTACACCTTC	CASSLDTGDYGYTF
-	TRBV5-1	TRBJ1-3	few	TGCGCCAGCAGCTTGGACGTCGGCGGCGGAAACACCATATATTTT	CASSLDVGGGNTIYF
-	TRBV2	TRBJ1-5	-	TGTGCCAGCAGTGAGGGAGGGTGGAGCAATCAGCCCCAGCATTTT	CASSEGGWSNQPQHF
-	TRBV3-1/TRBV3-2	TRBJ2-2	many	TGTGCCAGCAGCCAAGAACCCGCCCCGGGACTCAACACCGGGGAGCTGTTTTTT	CASSQEPAPGLNTGELFF
TRBD1	TRBV6-5	TRBJ1-1	-	TGTGCCAGCACCCCCCGGGACAGAGCTTTCTTT	CASTPRDRAFF
-	TRBV24-1	TRBJ2-2	-	TGTGCCACCAGTGATTTCTGGCAGAACACCGGGGAGCTGTTTTTT	CATSDFWQNTGELFF
-	TRBV6-5	TRBJ2-7	-	TGTGCCAGCAGTTACGGGGGAGGTGGATACGAGCAGTACTTC	CASSYGGGGYEQYF
-	TRBV13	TRBJ1-1	-	TGTGCCAGCACCCAGACAGCGACTGAAGCTTTCTTT	CASTQTATEAFF
-	TRBV19	TRBJ1-2	-	TGTGCCAGTAGTATAGGGGGACAACGCGGCTACACCTTC	CASSIGGQRGYTF
TRBD1	TRBV27	TRBJ1-2	-	TGTGCCAGCAGTCTCGGCTTGCAGGGGGCTGTTTATGGCTACACCTTC	CASSLGLQGAVYGYTF
-	TRBV7-2	TRBJ1-5	-	TGTGCCAGCAGTCCGTTCAATCAGCCCCAGCATTTT	CASSPFNQPQHF
-	TRBV7-2	TRBJ1-5	-	TGTGCCAGCAGCGACATACCTATGAATCAGCCCCAGCATTTT	CASSDIPMNQPQHF
-	TRBV24-1	TRBJ1-4	-	TGTGCCACCAGTGATCCTGGACAGCAGAATGAAAAACTGTTTTTT	CATSDPGQQNEKLFF
TRBD2	TRBV11-2	TRBJ2-5	many	TGTGCCAGCAGCTTAGGCTGGGACTATGAATCAGAGACCCAGTACTTC	CASSLGWDYESETQYF
-	TRBV2	TRBJ1-2	once	TGTGCCAGCAGTGCTTCGCGGGGAGACTATGGCTACACCTTC	CASSASRGDYGYTF
-	TRBV11-2	TRBJ2-6	-	TGTGCCAGCAGGTTCGGGGGCTCTGGGGCCAACGTCCTGACTTTC	CASRFGGSGANVLTF
-	TRBV24-1	TRBJ1-5	once	TGTGCCACCAGTGACCCGACAGTCCCAAATCAGCCCCAGCATTTT	CATSDPTVPNQPQHF
-	TRBV25-1	TRBJ1-1	-	TGTGCCAGCAGTGAATTAACGGCTGAAGCTTTCTTT	CASSELTAEAFF
TRBD2	TRBV5-1	TRBJ2-3	-	TGCGCCAGCAGCTTATTTCCGGGACTAGCGGGAAAGAACACAGATACGCAGTATTTT	CASSLFPGLAGKNTDTQYF
TRBD2	TRBV10-1	TRBJ2-3	-	TGCGCCAGCAGCGACGGACTAGCGGGAGCGGCAGATACGCAGTATTTT	CASSDGLAGAADTQYF
-	TRBV6-5	TRBJ1-6	-	TGTGCCAGCACACAGGGAAGGAATTCACCCCTCCACTTT	CASTQGRNSPLHF
-	TRBV28	TRBJ1-5	-	TGTGCCAGCAGACATAGACAGGCCCAGCCCCAGCATTTT	CASRHRQAQPQHF
TRBD1	TRBV9	TRBJ2-7	once	TGTGCCAGCAGCGGACAGGGATCCGAGCAGTACTTC	CASSGQGSEQYF
-	TRBV7-8	TRBJ1-2	-	TGTGCCAGCAGCCCAGAGAGGATCCCGACTAACTATGGCTACACCTTC	CASSPERIPTNYGYTF
-	TRBV25-1	TRBJ1-2	-	TGTGCCAGCAGTCCCGGGGTCTATGGCTACACCTTC	CASSPGVYGYTF
-	TRBV5-1	TRBJ2-4	few	TGCGCCAGCAGCTTAGAGGCGGACCGGGACATCATAAGGTCCAAAAACATTCAGTACTTC	CASSLEADRDIIRSKNIQYF
TRBD2	TRBV5-1	TRBJ2-7	-	TGCGCCAGCAGCTTCCGAGGCCTAGCGGGAGTACCCAACCACGAGCAGTACTTC	CASSFRGLAGVPNHEQYF
-	TRBV24-1	TRBJ2-3	many	TGTGCCACCGAGGAGACAGATACGCAGTATTTT	CATEETDTQYF
-	TRBV18	TRBJ1-4	-	TGTGCCAGCCGATCGACAGCAGGCGAAAAACTGTTTTTT	CASRSTAGEKLFF
-	TRBV5-1	TRBJ2-1	-	TGCGCCAGCAGCTTGGCGTCGGGAAGGGATGAGCAGTTCTTC	CASSLASGRDEQFF
-	TRBV19	TRBJ2-1	many	TGTGCCAGTAACCCTTCAGGACACTACTACAATGAGCAGTTCTTC	CASNPSGHYYNEQFF
TRBD2	TRBV18	TRBJ2-2	once	TGTGCCAGCTCACCGCGACGGGAGGCACCCGGGGAGCTGTTTTTT	CASSPRREAPGELFF
TRBD1	TRBV11-2	TRBJ1-1	-	TGTGCCAGCAGCGTAGGCAGGGGGCATAGGAACACTGAAGCTTTCTTT	CASSVGRGHRNTEAFF
-	TRBV5-1	TRBJ2-2	-	TGCGCCAGCAGCTCCTCCAGGTCCACCGGGGAGCTGTTTTTT	CASSSSRSTGELFF
-	TRBV27	TRBJ1-3	few	TGTGCCAGCAGTTTATCGGGTCAGGGACTGGGAAACACCATATATTTT	CASSLSGQGLGNTIYF
-	TRBV6-4	TRBJ1-2	-	TGTGCCAGCAGGTTGGACCCGCGAGAGGGTGGCTACACCTTC	CASRLDPREGGYTF
TRBD2	TRBV7-6	TRBJ2-3	-	TGTGCCAGCAGCTTAGCTAGCGGGAGGTCTAGAGATACGCAGTATTTT	CASSLASGRSRDTQYF
TRBD1	TRBV18	TRBJ2-2	-	TGTGCCAGCTCACCCGGACAGGGGTCGAACACCGGGGAGCTGTTTTTT	CASSPGQGSNTGELFF
TRBD2	TRBV2	TRBJ2-7	-	TGTGCCAGCAGTGGACTAGCGGGAGCCCCCTCCTACGAGCAGTACTTC	CASSGLAGAPSYEQYF
-	TRBV9	TRBJ2-1	-	TGTGCCAGCAGCGTCACCGCCCAAATGACTAGATGGGGCAATGAGCAGTTCTTC	CASSVTAQMTRWGNEQFF